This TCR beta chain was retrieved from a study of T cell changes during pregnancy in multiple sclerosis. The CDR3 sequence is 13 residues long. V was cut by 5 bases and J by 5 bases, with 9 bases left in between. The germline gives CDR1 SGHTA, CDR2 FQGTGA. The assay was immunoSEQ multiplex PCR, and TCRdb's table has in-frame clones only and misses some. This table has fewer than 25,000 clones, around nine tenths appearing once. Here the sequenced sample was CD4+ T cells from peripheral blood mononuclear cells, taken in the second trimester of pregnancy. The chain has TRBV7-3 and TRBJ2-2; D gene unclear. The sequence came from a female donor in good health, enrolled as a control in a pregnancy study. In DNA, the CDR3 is TGTGCCAGCAGCCCAACTCGGACCGGGGAGCTGTTTTTT. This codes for CASSPTRTGELFF.